This T cell receptor (beta chain) is from a study of blood T cell repertoires in COVID-19. Repertoires were generated with immunoSEQ multiplex PCR, while TCRdb's copy carries only in-frame clones and drops some. The profile shows about 56,000 clones, around 80% of them singletons. J was trimmed by 5 bases and V by 1 base; bases with no gene match: 10. Germline V gene data show CDR1 as SGHTA and CDR2 as FQGTGA. CDR3 length: 19 amino acids. This clonotype originated in a woman older than 75 with acute or convalescent COVID-19. V gene TRBV7-3 combines with J gene TRBJ2-2, with 13 bases fitting TRBD2. The sample consisted of peripheral blood. Here the CDR3 DNA reads TGTGCCAGCAGCTTAAGTGGACTAGCGGGAGCCGGGGTTACCGGGGAGCTGTTTTTT. Amino acids: CASSLSGLAGAGVTGELFF.